This T cell receptor (beta chain) was recorded in a study of control samples from healthy donors and cancer patients. Some clones are missing from TCRdb's copy, which holds only in-frame ones; the method was immunoSEQ multiplex PCR. This sample yields 350,000 to 450,000 clones, of which around 90% are seen a single time; about 6.3% belongs to the top ten. The germline CDR1 and CDR2 sequences are MNHEY and SVGAGI. V was clipped by 8 bases and J by 5 bases; unmatched bases: 9. The CDR3 consists of 14 residues. This clonotype was sampled from a man in his forties or fifties with head and neck cancer. Sequenced sample: PBMCs. The chain uses TRBV6-5 and TRBJ2-5; 9 bases align to TRBD1. CDR3 DNA: TGTGCCAGCGGGGACGGGACAGGGTGGGAGACCCAGTACTTC. Protein product: CASGDGTGWETQYF.